These 13 T cell receptor beta chains share one sample of origin, sequenced in a study of blood T cells in healthy people across ages. Sample-barcoded 5' priming and a J-beta primer mix drove a second PCR of 7 to 11 cycles. MiXCR was run by TCRdb on the 5' RACE reads, yielding one entry per CDR3 protein. In the table there are 700,000 or so distinct CDR3 sequences, 20% to 25% of which are singletons. Source material: blood. These receptors were collected from a man between 65 and 85 years old in good health.

The chain recombines TRBV12-3 or TRBV12-4 with TRBJ2-5, with 7 positions matching TRBD2. CDR3 length equals 15 residues. Unmatched junction bases numbered 8, after V lost 2 bases and J lost 5 bases. CDR3 nucleotide sequence: TGTGCCAGCAGTTTAACCAGGACCGGGGGGGAGACCCAGTACTTC. Protein product: CASSLTRTGGETQYF.

The CDR3 loop is CASSLVRFQFDNEQFF. The CDR3 bases are TGTGCCAGCAGCTTAGTGCGTTTTCAGTTCGACAATGAGCAGTTCTTC. The chain joins TRBV7-8 to TRBJ2-1; no clear D. V shed 1 base and J shed 5 bases, with 15 bases lying between them. The CDR3 has 16 residues. Germline V gene sequence: CDR1 SGHVS, CDR2 FQNEAQ.

This clonotype was seen only a few times. V and J are TRBV29-1 and TRBJ1-1; a possible D gene is TRBD1 (5 bases). Trimming removed 5 bases from V and 5 bases from J, with 15 bases in between. CDR1 SQVTM and CDR2 ANQGSEA come from the germline V gene. The CDR3 runs 13 residues. CDR3 coding DNA: TGCAGCGTTACAGGTTTGGGGGGGACTGAAGCTTTCTTT. Translated, it gives CSVTGLGGTEAFF.

This clonotype was observed at least ten times. CDR3 nucleotides: TGTGCCAGCAGCTGGACTAGCGGGAGCAATGAGCAGTTCTTC. Translation gives CASSWTSGSNEQFF. The chain combines TRBV2 with TRBJ2-5; 13 bases are shared with TRBD2. The DNA matches TRBJ2-1 better at its end, which makes the J call doubtful. The CDR3 has 14 residues. Germline V gene sequence: CDR1 SNHLY, CDR2 FYNNEI.

A few counts support this clonotype. The chain recombines TRBV11-1 with TRBJ2-1, with 8 bases lining up with TRBD1. This CDR3 region has 16 residues. Germline trimming cut 5 bases from V and 4 bases from J; bases unmatched to any gene: 10. The germline gives CDR1 SGHAT, CDR2 FQDESV (reference sequence). The CDR3 reads CASSMTQQGAYNEQFF. As DNA, the CDR3 is TGTGCCAGCAGCATGACCCAGCAGGGGGCTTACAATGAGCAGTTCTTC.

The CDR3 nucleotides read TGCGCCAGCAGCTTGGTCGGGTCTCCGAACACTGAAGCTTTCTTT. This codes for CASSLVGSPNTEAFF. The chain carries TRBV5-1 and TRBJ1-1; D is undetermined. The germline V and J ends were trimmed by 0 bases and 1 base, with 10 bases remaining between them. Germline assignment: CDR1 SGHRS and CDR2 YFSETQ. The CDR3 extends over 15 amino acids.

This clonotype was detected only once. The chain joins TRBV5-1 to TRBJ2-5, with TRBD2 matching over 8 bases. The CDR3 runs to 14 residues. J gave up 5 bases and V 2 bases, and 5 bases lay outside the gene matches. Germline V gene sequence: CDR1 SGHRS, CDR2 YFSETQ. CDR3 region: CASSFGGAAETQYF. The CDR3 region has the DNA TGCGCCAGCAGCTTCGGGGGGGCTGCGGAGACCCAGTACTTC.

The V gene is TRBV6-6, the J gene TRBJ1-2; 7 nucleotides align to TRBD1. This CDR3 has 14 residues. Germline CDR1 and CDR2: MNHNY and SVGAGI (reference sequence). The J segment lost 1 base and the V segment lost 7 bases, leaving 6 bases of the junction unmatched. CDR3 loop: CASKTGNINYGYTF. Written as DNA, the CDR3 is TGTGCCAGCAAGACAGGGAACATTAACTATGGCTACACCTTC.

This clonotype was seen a few times. The chain carries TRBV12-3 or TRBV12-4 and TRBJ1-1; TRBD1 is a possible D gene (5 bases). V shed 5 bases and J shed 2 bases, with 9 bases lying between them. CDR3 length: 13 residues. The CDR3 loop reads CASSQQVNTEAFF. CDR3 sequence (DNA): TGTGCCAGCAGTCAACAGGTAAACACTGAAGCTTTCTTT.

The rearrangement joins TRBV5-4 to TRBJ2-3; weak D call: TRBD2 (5 bases). Trimming pared 3 bases from V and 4 bases from J, leaving 15 bases between. The CDR3 is 15 amino acids. In germline, CDR1 is SGHNT, CDR2 YYREEE (reference sequence). The CDR3 DNA sequence: TGTGCCAGCAGCTCCGGGGTCCATAGCCCAGATACGCAGTATTTT. It specifies CASSSGVHSPDTQYF.

This clonotype was observed a handful of times. The V call is TRBV10-3, the J call TRBJ2-7, with D perhaps matching TRBD2 (6 bases). CDR3 length equals 14 residues. Trimming stripped 2 bases from V and 6 bases from J, with 14 bases between. CDR1 and CDR2 from the germline V gene are ENHRY and SYGVKD. In DNA, the CDR3 is TGTGCCATCAGTGAGATGGGGGGTGACAGCGAGCAGTACGTC. Amino acids: CAISEMGGDSEQYV.

This clonotype has more than one count but fewer than ten. The rearrangement links TRBV12-3 or TRBV12-4 to TRBJ1-5, with a tentative D call TRBD1 (5 bases). V lost 5 bases, J lost 3 bases, and 8 bases lay in between. The CDR3 has 13 amino acids. CDR3 nucleotides: TGTGCCAGCAGTCAGGGTTTCAATCAGCCCCAGCATTTT. This encodes CASSQGFNQPQHF.

J is TRBJ2-5 and V is TRBV29-1; TRBD1 matches 8 bases. CDR1 is SQVTM and CDR2 is ANQGSEA in the germline V gene. V gave up 4 bases and J gave up 2 bases; unmatched junction bases: 3. The CDR3 runs 13 residues. Written as DNA, the CDR3 is TGCAGCGTTGCAACAGGGGGGCAAGAGACCCAGTACTTC. As protein: CSVATGGQETQYF. The complete variable domain, with remaining parts taken from reference TRBV29-1 and TRBJ2-5, reads SAVISQKPSRDICQRGTSLTIQCQVDSQVTMMFWYRQQPGQSLTLIATANQGSEATYESGFVIDKFPISRPNLTFSTLTVSNMSPEDSSIYLCSVATGGQETQYFGPGTRLLVL.